The clone carrying this TCR beta chain came up once. The target antigen is unknown. RNA was extracted with the RNeasy kit, and a quantity of roughly 0.5 to 1 ug was reverse transcribed using random hexamers. MiXCR, run by TCRdb on the immunoSEQ multiplex PCR reads, gives a single entry per CDR3 protein. Among about 160,000 distinct CDR3 sequences listed, roughly 95% were seen once. Germline trimming cut 4 bases from V and 11 bases from J; bases unmatched to any gene: 13. Per germline, CDR1 SGHRS and CDR2 YFSETQ. The CDR3 loop spans 16 amino acids. This sample is part of a study of CD8 T cells in Susac syndrome. The overall study: Clinical remission applied to fewer than ten sequenced Susac syndrome patients, and roughly 6 had active disease. Patients with Susac syndrome, at blood draw, were therapy-naive, on corticosteroids, or on intravenous immunoglobulin alone. Study findings and constraints: The CD4+ T cell repertoires in Susac syndrome were not clonally expanded.

The clonotype originates from a human donor with Susac syndrome. The chain employs TRBV5-1 and TRBJ2-6, with 9 bases identical to TRBD1. Sequencing was carried out using CD4+ T cells from PBMCs. DNA for the CDR3: TGCGCCAGCAGCCTAGGACAGGGGCTCACTCTTGACGTCCTGACTTTC. Protein sequence: CASSLGQGLTLDVLTF.